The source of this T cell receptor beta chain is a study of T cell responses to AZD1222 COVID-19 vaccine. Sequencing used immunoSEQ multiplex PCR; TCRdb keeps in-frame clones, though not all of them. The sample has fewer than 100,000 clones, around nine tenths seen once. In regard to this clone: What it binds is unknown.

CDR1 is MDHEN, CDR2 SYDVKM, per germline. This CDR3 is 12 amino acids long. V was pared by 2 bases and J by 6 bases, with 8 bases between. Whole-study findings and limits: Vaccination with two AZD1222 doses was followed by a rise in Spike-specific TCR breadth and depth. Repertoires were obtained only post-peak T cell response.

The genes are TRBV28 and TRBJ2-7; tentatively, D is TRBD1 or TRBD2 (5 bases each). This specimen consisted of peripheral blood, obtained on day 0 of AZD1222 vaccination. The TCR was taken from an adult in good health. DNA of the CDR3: TGTGCCAGCAGTTTAGAGGGGCGCGAGCAGTACTTC. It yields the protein CASSLEGREQYF.